Listed here are 26 T cell receptor beta chains from one sample, sequenced in a study of blood T cells in healthy people across ages. A sample-barcoded 5' primer and a J-beta primer mix were used in a second PCR of roughly 7 to 11 cycles. In TCRdb, the 5' RACE reads were re-called with MiXCR into one record per CDR3 protein. The profile shows more than 650,000 distinct CDR3 sequences, approximately 24% of them singletons. Another study also made use of these data, one on T cells of mothers and their children.

Sequenced: blood. The receptor set was obtained from a boy aged 5-17 years in good health.

This chain connects TRBV7-2 to TRBJ1-2, with 7 bases matching TRBD1. V shed 6 bases, J shed 0 bases, and the junction held 4 bases outside the gene matches. Germline CDR1 and CDR2: SGHTA and FQGNSA. The CDR3 runs to 14 residues. The CDR3 sequence: CASRAGGANYGYTF. The CDR3 region has the DNA TGTGCCAGCAGAGCAGGGGGAGCTAACTATGGCTACACCTTC.

The chain uses TRBV5-1 and TRBJ2-1; 7 bases are shared with TRBD2. From germline, CDR1 is SGHRS and CDR2 YFSETQ. The junction had 7 bases not matched to a gene; V was cut back by 4 bases and J by 0 bases. CDR3 length: 16 residues. The CDR3 here is CASSRDAGDSYNEQFF. Here the CDR3 DNA reads TGCGCCAGCAGCAGGGACGCGGGGGACTCCTACAATGAGCAGTTCTTC.

Only a few counts were recorded for this clonotype. V gene TRBV12-5 combines with J gene TRBJ2-2; unclear D gene. The V end lost 0 bases, the J end lost 0 bases, and 8 bases lay between the germline ends. The CDR3 is 16 residues long. CDR1 LGHNT and CDR2 FRNRAP come from the germline V gene. The CDR3: CASGLVRITNTGELFF. The DNA of the CDR3 is TGTGCTAGTGGTTTGGTGAGGATTACGAACACCGGGGAGCTGTTTTTT. Together with reference TRBV12-5 and TRBJ2-2, the CDR3 gives the full variable domain: DARVTQTPRHKVTEMGQEVTMRCQPILGHNTVFWYRQTMMQGLELLAYFRNRAPLDDSGMPKDRFSAEMPDATLATLKIQPSEPRDSAVYFCASGLVRITNTGELFFGEGSRLTVL.

This chain connects TRBV29-1 to TRBJ1-3; D is possibly TRBD1 (6 bases). Germline V gene data show CDR1 as SQVTM and CDR2 as ANQGSEA. The CDR3 totals 14 residues. The V gene lost 5 bases and the J gene lost 4 bases, with 15 bases spanning the gap. The CDR3 reads CSVRVQGAGNTIYF. The DNA for the CDR3 is TGCAGCGTTAGAGTACAGGGTGCCGGAAACACCATATATTTT.

This clonotype was seen a handful of times. Germline is not matched at one junction end, which may reflect a read error. The rearrangement uses TRBV18 and TRBJ1-2; a possible D gene is TRBD1 (5 bases). The CDR3 loop spans 14 amino acids. Germline V CDR1 and CDR2: KGHSH, LQKENI. The CDR3 sequence: CASSPPGQNYDYTF. The CDR3 DNA sequence: TGTGCCAGCTCACCACCGGGGCAGAACTATGACTACACCTTC.

This clonotype was seen more than once but under ten times. V usage is TRBV7-9 and J usage is TRBJ2-1, with D tentatively TRBD1 (5 bases). V was trimmed by 1 base and J by 5 bases, leaving 15 bases between them. The CDR3 contains 16 residues. CDR1 and CDR2 from the germline V gene are SEHNR and FQNEAQ (reference sequence). The CDR3 loop is CASSLGQGNKHNEQFF. The CDR3 coding sequence is TGTGCCAGCAGCTTAGGGCAGGGAAATAAGCACAATGAGCAGTTCTTC. Variable domain in full (rest from reference TRBV7-9 and TRBJ2-1): DTGVSQNPRHKITKRGQNVTFRCDPISEHNRLYWYRQTLGQGPEFLTYFQNEAQLEKSRLLSDRFSAERPKGSFSTLEIQRTEQGDSAMYLCASSLGQGNKHNEQFFGPGTRLTVL.

The chain's CDR3 is CASSQGGQGAHEQYF. The CDR3 DNA is TGCGCCAGCAGCCAAGGGGGACAGGGGGCACACGAGCAGTACTTC. The J gene is TRBJ2-7, the V gene TRBV4-1; 12 positions match TRBD1. V lost 1 base and J lost 5; bases outside the gene matches: 3. CDR1 and CDR2 from the germline V gene are MGHRA and YSYEKL. CDR3 length: 15 residues.

V usage is TRBV10-2 and J usage is TRBJ2-1; D may be TRBD2 (5 bases). CDR1 and CDR2 (germline): WSHSY, SAAADI. This CDR3 contains 16 residues. V was clipped by 2 bases and J by 0 bases, with 11 bases between them. DNA of the CDR3: TGCGCCAGCAGTGAGGAGGCGGGCCTCTCCTACAATGAGCAGTTCTTC. Its translation is CASSEEAGLSYNEQFF.

This clonotype was seen only a few times. Here the CDR3 reads CSACRVNEQFF. The CDR3 region has the DNA TGCAGCGCCTGCCGCGTAAATGAGCAGTTCTTC. The J gene is TRBJ2-1, the V gene TRBV29-1; D remains unclear. The CDR3 length is 11 residues. V gave up 7 bases and J gave up 7 bases, with 11 bases separating them. Germline CDR1 and CDR2: SQVTM and ANQGSEA.

This clonotype showed up just once. The CDR3 does not end in the conserved phenylalanine or tryptophan, so this is likely a read error. J is TRBJ2-1 and V is TRBV5-1; tentatively, D is TRBD2 (5 bases). Germline assignment: CDR1 SGHRS and CDR2 YFSETQ. The V end lost 0 bases, the J end lost 6 bases, and 16 bases lay between the germline ends. The CDR3 extends over 16 amino acids. CDR3 sequence (DNA): TGCGCCAGCAGCTTGGGTGGGTCGGGAAACCCCAATGAGCAGTTCCTC. Translation: CASSLGGSGNPNEQFL.

The rearrangement joins TRBV6-6 to TRBJ2-7, with 8 bases identical to TRBD2. Gene TRBJ2-1 matches the end of the DNA better, so the J call may be wrong. Germline V gene data show CDR1 as MNHNY and CDR2 as SVGAGI (reference sequence). The CDR3 runs to 15 residues. The CDR3 sequence is CASSYGQRGINEQFF. Here the CDR3 DNA reads TGTGCCAGCAGTTACGGGCAGCGGGGGATCAATGAGCAGTTCTTC.

This sequence joins TRBV21-1 and TRBJ2-4. TRBV21-1 is given as a pseudogene. The CDR3 loop spans 18 amino acids. CDR3 bases: TGTGCCAGCACTGATTCAGCAAAAGGGAAAAAAGCCAAAAACATTCAGTACTTC. It codes for CASTDSAKGKKAKNIQYF.

On this clonotype itself: No DNA is shown, since the ends of the CDR3 on it are uncertain; the CDR3 is the one TCRdb lists. V and J are TRBV19 and TRBJ1-2. CDR1 and CDR2 (germline): LNHDA, SQIVND (reference sequence). The CDR3 has 12 residues if both end residues are counted. CDR3 protein: CASTSGYYGYTF.

This clonotype was detected ten times or more. Here the CDR3 reads CASSFTGTTEAFF. In DNA form, the CDR3 reads TGTGCCAGCAGTTTTACAGGTACCACTGAAGCTTTCTTT. The chain employs TRBV5-5 and TRBJ1-1; D perhaps matches TRBD1 (5 bases). The CDR3 has 13 residues. V lost 5 bases, J lost 4 bases, and 12 bases lay in between. Germline CDR1 and CDR2: SGHKS and YYEKEE (reference sequence).

The rearrangement joins TRBV20-1 to TRBJ2-7, with 7 bases matching TRBD2. Germline V gene data show CDR1 as DFQATT and CDR2 as SNEGSKA (reference sequence). This CDR3 is built from 14 residues. J lost 0 bases, V lost 1 base, and 3 bases had no gene match. The CDR3 protein is CSARAGGSSYEQYF. Here the CDR3 DNA reads TGCAGTGCTAGAGCGGGGGGTAGCTCCTACGAGCAGTACTTC.

This clonotype was seen a handful of times. The junction does not match germline at one end; this may be a read error. In DNA, the CDR3 is TGCACCATAGGAGGGACGAAAGTTCAAGAGGCCCAGTACTTC. Its translation is CTIGGTKVQEAQYF. This chain links TRBV29-1 with TRBJ2-5, with a tentative D call TRBD2 (6 bases). CDR1 and CDR2 from the germline V gene are SQVTM and ANQGSEA. CDR3 size: 14 residues.

The chain employs TRBV5-1 and TRBJ2-6, with 7 bases aligning to TRBD1. CDR3 length: 17 amino acids. The germline V gene encodes CDR1 SGHRS and CDR2 YFSETQ. V dropped 0 bases and J dropped 8; count of bases not matched to a gene: 11. For the CDR3, the DNA is TGCGCCAGCAGCTTGGAGGGGACAGCTCTCGGGACCAACGTCCTGACTTTC. Its translation is CASSLEGTALGTNVLTF.

The chain combines TRBV29-1 with TRBJ2-7; the D gene is possibly TRBD2 (6 bases). The J call may be wrong; the DNA end is better matched by TRBJ2-1. The CDR3 covers 10 residues. CDR1 and CDR2 (germline): SQVTM, ANQGSEA. The CDR3 sequence: CSVVDYEQFF. The CDR3 nucleotides are TGCAGCGTTGTGGACTACGAGCAGTTCTTC.

V is TRBV4-1 and J is TRBJ1-4; no clear D gene. The CDR3 contains 13 residues. V was shortened by 2 bases and J by 8 bases, with 9 bases between the two germline ends. CDR1 and CDR2 (germline): MGHRA, YSYEKL. The CDR3 spells CASSQTILEKLFF. The CDR3 coding sequence is TGCGCCAGCAGCCAAACCATCCTAGAAAAACTGTTTTTT.

The gene calls are TRBV7-6 and TRBJ2-1, with 7 bases matching TRBD2. CDR1 and CDR2 (germline): SGHVS, FNYEAQ. The J segment lost 1 base and the V segment lost 4 bases, leaving 4 bases of the junction unmatched. This CDR3 comprises 15 residues. The CDR3 protein is CASSWGLQSYNEQFF. For the CDR3, the DNA is TGTGCCAGCAGCTGGGGACTACAGTCCTACAATGAGCAGTTCTTC.

The gene calls are TRBV30 and TRBJ2-5; 7 nucleotides align to TRBD2. V lost 8 bases to trimming and J lost 4 bases; unmatched junction nucleotides: 10. Germline-derived CDR1 and CDR2 are GTSNPN and SVGIG (reference sequence). The CDR3 totals 13 residues. The CDR3 region is CAGKRGPRETQYF. As DNA, the CDR3 is TGTGCCGGGAAGCGGGGTCCCAGAGAGACCCAGTACTTC. The whole variable domain, remainder taken from reference TRBV30 and TRBJ2-5, is SQTIHQWPATLVQPVGSPLSLECTVEGTSNPNLYWYRQAAGRGLQLLFYSVGIGQISSEVPQNLSASRPQDRQFILSSKKLLLSDSGFYLCAGKRGPRETQYFGPGTRLLVL.

In its sample, this clonotype was seen a few times. The chain couples TRBV5-1 to TRBJ2-1, with TRBD2 matching 10 bases. Germline lookup yields CDR1 SGHRS and CDR2 YFSETQ. The CDR3 has 16 residues. Trimming at V came to 4 bases and at J to 7 bases, leaving 11 bases not matched to a gene. The CDR3 DNA is TGCGCCAGCAGCCGCATCGGTAGCGGGGGGTTAAATGAGCAGTTCTTC. Translating gives CASSRIGSGGLNEQFF.

The chain joins TRBV6-2 or TRBV6-3 to TRBJ1-6; 8 positions agree with TRBD1. Trimming at V came to 2 bases and at J to 9 bases, leaving 6 bases not matched to a gene. This CDR3 region has 15 residues. Germline-derived CDR1 and CDR2 are MNHEY and SVGEGT. DNA of the CDR3: TGTGCCAGCAGTTACCGCAGGGGGCGAATTTCACCCCTCCACTTT. Translated: CASSYRRGRISPLHF.

The chain has TRBV27 and TRBJ2-3; no firm D call. The CDR3 has 13 residues. V lost 3 bases and J lost 4, with 8 bases in between. Germline CDR1 reads MNHEY; CDR2 reads SMNVEV (reference sequence). The DNA for the CDR3 is TGTGCCAGCAGTTTCCCCTTTGCAGATACGCAGTATTTT. It yields the protein CASSFPFADTQYF.

A note on this clonotype: The germline gene is not matched at one end of the junction; a read error may be the cause. The chain uses TRBV6-6 and TRBJ1-5; a possible D gene is TRBD1 (5 bases). The CDR3 length is 14 residues. Germline CDR1 and CDR2: MNHNY and SVGAGI (reference sequence). For the CDR3, the DNA is TGTGCCGCGGGTTGGCGGCCGGACAATCGGCCCCAGCATTTT. Protein sequence: CAAGWRPDNRPQHF.

The gene calls are TRBV2 and TRBJ2-1; 8 nucleotides line up with TRBD1. V shed 6 bases and J 11 bases; nucleotides not matched to a gene: 6. Germline CDR1 SNHLY, CDR2 FYNNEI. CDR3 size: 12 residues. Here the CDR3 reads CASRGDRQKQFF. The DNA for the CDR3 is TGTGCCAGCAGGGGGGACAGGCAAAAGCAGTTCTTC.